This T cell receptor (beta chain) was recorded in a study of cytomegalovirus exposure and HLA in healthy donors. PCR was performed using 60 Vbeta and 13 Jbeta primers. Repertoires were generated with immunoSEQ multiplex PCR, while TCRdb's copy carries only in-frame clones and drops some. This sample has approximately 140,000 clones, with around 78% found just once. This clone has only one observation. Germline V gene sequence: CDR1 MNHEY, CDR2 SVGAGI. V dropped 5 bases and J dropped 4; count of bases not matched to a gene: 5. The CDR3 spans 14 residues. This chain uses TRBV6-5 with TRBJ2-3, with 8 bases fitting TRBD2. This TCR derives from a woman aged 40 to 55 in good health and CMV-seropositive. The specimen was PBMCs. CDR3 sequence (DNA): TGTGCCAGCAGTGCCCCGGGGGGGGCAGATACGCAGTATTTT. Amino acids: CASSAPGGADTQYF.